Below, 17 T cell receptor beta chains from the same sample are listed, as sequenced in a study of T cells expressing NK-cell markers. TCRdb processed the 5' RACE reads again and assigns one entry to each CDR3 protein, with no DNA. The sample table includes 350,000 to 450,000 distinct CDR3 sequences. The sequenced sample consisted of blood T cells: a sorted CD56 or NKG2C T cell subset, CD4+ or CD8+ T cells, or bulk PBMC T cells (not recorded which). These receptor sequences come from a man between 18 and 69 years old in good health.

The V call is TRBV10-3, the J call TRBJ2-1; lacking DNA, the TRBD2 call made by TCRdb goes unchecked. The germline gives CDR1 ENHRY, CDR2 SYGVKD. The CDR3 totals 16 residues. Here the CDR3 reads CAISATPSGGRGEQFF.

The J gene is TRBJ1-1, the V gene TRBV5-1. The germline V gene has CDR1 SGHRS and CDR2 YFSETQ. CDR3 length: 15 amino acids. This CDR3 reads CASSLVSPLYHEAFF.

V gene TRBV7-9 combines with J gene TRBJ2-2. Germline lookup yields CDR1 SEHNR and CDR2 FQNEAQ (reference sequence). The CDR3 runs to 14 residues. The CDR3 sequence: CASSLRANTGELFF.

This chain links TRBV7-9 with TRBJ2-1; there is no DNA to check the TCRdb D call of TRBD2. There are 16 residues in the CDR3. From germline, CDR1 is SEHNR and CDR2 FQNEAQ (reference sequence). The CDR3 here is CASSLSAGIPYNEQFF.

This chain links TRBV7-2 with TRBJ1-6; TCRdb outputs TRBD1, but without DNA this stays unchecked. The CDR3 has 14 residues. The V gene's germline CDR1 is SGHTA and CDR2 FQGNSA. This chain's CDR3 is CASSQQGYGSPLHF.

This chain connects TRBV20-1 to TRBJ2-3; without DNA, the TCRdb call of TRBD1 cannot be checked. CDR1 DFQATT and CDR2 SNEGSKA come from the germline V gene (reference sequence). The CDR3 has 16 residues. The CDR3 sequence is CSAQRGGNSFTDTQYF.

The V and J genes are TRBV18 and TRBJ1-4. This CDR3 is built from 16 residues. Per germline, CDR1 KGHSH and CDR2 LQKENI. The CDR3 loop is CASSPRDWSTNEKLFF.

V is TRBV25-1 and J is TRBJ2-1; as DNA is missing, the TRBD1 call by TCRdb cannot be tested. The CDR3 totals 12 residues. CDR1 MGHDK and CDR2 SYGVNS come from the germline V gene. CDR3 loop: CASSPGTFEQFF.

The chain's CDR3 is CASSQGQGGSQETQYF. The chain combines TRBV12-3 or TRBV12-4 with TRBJ2-5; TCRdb calls TRBD1, which cannot be checked without DNA. This CDR3 spans 16 amino acids.

The chain links TRBV14 to TRBJ1-1; checking the TCRdb D call of TRBD1 is not possible without DNA. Per the germline V gene, CDR1 is SGHDN and CDR2 is FVKESK. The CDR3 runs to 16 residues. The CDR3 spells CASSQRPGTGGTEAFF. The full variable domain, completed using reference TRBV14 and TRBJ1-1, is EAGVTQFPSHSVIEKGQTVTLRCDPISGHDNLYWYRRVMGKEIKFLLHFVKESKQDESGMPNNRFLAERTGGTYSTLKVQPAELEDSGVYFCASSQRPGTGGTEAFFGQGTRLTVV.

This rearrangement joins TRBV3-1 to TRBJ2-1; TCRdb gives TRBD2 as the D gene, but with no DNA this cannot be confirmed. Germline CDR1 reads LGHDT; CDR2 reads YNNKEL (reference sequence). The CDR3 contains 14 residues. CDR3 residues: CASSPAFPYNEQFF.

The chain combines TRBV6-5 with TRBJ2-2; without DNA, the TCRdb call of TRBD2 cannot be checked. Germline V lookup: CDR1 MNHEY, CDR2 SVGAGI. CDR3 size: 14 residues. The CDR3 region is CASSYEGLAGELFF.

CDR3 region: CASSPTDGTYEQYF. The chain has TRBV7-9 and TRBJ2-7. CDR1 is SEHNR, CDR2 FQNEAQ, per germline (reference sequence). The CDR3 has 14 residues.

V is TRBV20-1 and J is TRBJ2-1; TCRdb's D call of TRBD1 is untestable without DNA. The length of the CDR3 is 14 residues. Per the germline V gene, CDR1 is DFQATT and CDR2 is SNEGSKA (reference sequence). Here the CDR3 reads CSAGGRLTYNEQFF.

The chain employs TRBV18 and TRBJ2-7; TCRdb selects TRBD1, and the lack of DNA leaves this call unchecked. Germline V gene sequence: CDR1 KGHSH, CDR2 LQKENI. This CDR3 comprises 13 residues. The CDR3 is CASSPGTGREQYF. The whole variable domain, remainder taken from reference TRBV18 and TRBJ2-7, is NAGVMQNPRHLVRRRGQEARLRCSPMKGHSHVYWYRQLPEEGLKFMVYLQKENIIDESGMPKERFSAEFPKEGPSILRIQQVVRGDSAAYFCASSPGTGREQYFGPGTRLTVT.

The chain combines TRBV4-2 with TRBJ2-4; TCRdb picks TRBD1, but there is no DNA to check that call. The CDR3 runs to 19 residues. In germline, CDR1 is LGHNA, CDR2 YNFKEQ. The CDR3 loop reads CASSQSGQGSGLAKNIQYF.

The rearrangement links TRBV3-1 to TRBJ1-5; there is no DNA to check the TCRdb D call of TRBD1. This CDR3 has 17 residues. Germline V CDR1 and CDR2: LGHDT, YNNKEL (reference sequence). Here the CDR3 reads CASSQGASLYSNQPQHF.